These 3 T cell receptor beta chains share one sample of origin, sequenced in a study of shared clonotypes between healthy human individuals (dated by TCRdb to 2018 to 2020). The method behind the library was the immunoSEQ multiplex PCR assay. TCRdb mirrors the immuneACCESS table, restricted to in-frame sequences. Some clones are absent from its copies; in checked studies, under half trace to an unresolved V gene, and the reason for the others is unknown. This sample gives around 500,000 clones in total; about 85% of them show up just once. The top ten hold about 13% of the sample. Sequencing used PBMCs. The origin of the receptors is a woman between 40 and 50 years old in good health. Some clones in this sample may be carry-over from other donors' samples.

This clone was seen many times. The chain is built from TRBV30 and TRBJ1-5, with TRBD1 matching 9 bases. Per the germline V gene, CDR1 is GTSNPN and CDR2 is SVGIG (reference sequence). V was pared by 2 bases and J by 4 bases, with 3 bases of the junction left unmatched. The CDR3 is 14 amino acids. The CDR3 protein is CAWSTQGANQPQHF. The CDR3 bases are TGTGCCTGGAGTACACAGGGGGCGAATCAGCCCCAGCATTTT.

The V call is TRBV12-5, the J call TRBJ1-1; D is unresolved. CDR3 length: 11 amino acids. V was clipped by 7 bases and J by 1 base, with 4 bases between them. Germline assignment: CDR1 LGHNT and CDR2 FRNRAP. For the CDR3, the DNA is TGTGCTAGTGCCGGGAACACTGAAGCTTTCTTT. This gives the protein CASAGNTEAFF. Supplemented by reference TRBV12-5 and TRBJ1-1, the full variable domain reads DARVTQTPRHKVTEMGQEVTMRCQPILGHNTVFWYRQTMMQGLELLAYFRNRAPLDDSGMPKDRFSAEMPDATLATLKIQPSEPRDSAVYFCASAGNTEAFFGQGTRLTVV.

This rearrangement joins TRBV7-2 to TRBJ2-2, with D maybe TRBD1 (6 bases). This CDR3 contains 13 residues. CDR1 and CDR2 from the germline V gene are SGHTA and FQGNSA. Trimming pared 5 bases from V and 7 bases from J, leaving 11 bases between. The CDR3 loop reads CASSTQGVGELFF. In DNA form, the CDR3 reads TGTGCCAGCAGCACACAGGGTGTCGGGGAGCTGTTTTTT. The full variable domain, in which reference TRBV7-2 and TRBJ2-2 provide the parts outside the CDR3, is GAGVSQSPSNKVTEKGKDVELRCDPISGHTALYWYRQSLGQGLEFLIYFQGNSAPDKSGLPSDRFSAERTGGSVSTLTIQRTQQEDSAVYLCASSTQGVGELFFGEGSRLTVL.